This is a list of T cell receptor beta chains from one sample in a study of blood T cell repertoires in COVID-19. Sequencing was performed with immunoSEQ multiplex PCR; in TCRdb, only in-frame clones are kept and a portion is missing. The sample has approximately 450,000 clones, about 85% seen once. The sample consisted of PBMCs or T cells enriched from blood (not recorded which). The receptors originated from a woman between 18 and 29 years old with acute COVID-19. CDR3s include the opening cysteine and the closing phenylalanine or tryptophan. A D gene is named only where the DNA matches it firmly. Clone sizes are given selectively: once, few, many, or a class where the clone is expanded.

16,.,TRBJ2-7,.,TRBV7-8,CASSLDGGAGPYEQYF,TGTGCCAGCAGCTTAGATGGGGGGGCTGGTCCCTACGAGCAGTACTTC
12,.,TRBJ2-1,.,TRBV5-5,CASSTPGPEQFF,TGTGCCAGCAGCACACCAGGGCCTGAGCAGTTCTTC
13,.,TRBJ2-1,.,TRBV9,CASSVLAYNEQFF,TGTGCCAGCAGTGTCCTTGCCTACAATGAGCAGTTCTTC
15,TRBD1,TRBJ1-2,.,TRBV16,CASSHTGTAYGEDTF,TGTGCCAGCAGCCACACCGGGACAGCTTACGGAGAGGACACCTTC
14,.,TRBJ1-1,.,TRBV11-2,CASSPTRPGPEAFF,TGTGCCAGCAGTCCAACCCGTCCGGGTCCTGAAGCTTTCTTT
15,TRBD1,TRBJ2-1,.,TRBV6-2/TRBV6-3,CASSYGDRVNNEQFF,TGTGCCAGCAGTTACGGGGACAGGGTGAACAATGAGCAGTTCTTC
16,TRBD2,TRBJ2-5,once,TRBV11-2,CASSSLQSGGAQTQYF,TGTGCCAGCAGCTCCCTTCAAAGCGGGGGGGCCCAGACCCAGTACTTC
15,.,TRBJ2-3,.,TRBV7-2,CASSLMKRGTDTQYF,TGTGCCAGCAGCTTGATGAAGCGGGGCACAGATACGCAGTATTTT
14,.,TRBJ1-1,.,TRBV5-5,CASSLERGATEAFF,TGTGCCAGCAGCTTGGAACGGGGGGCCACTGAAGCTTTCTTT
13,.,TRBJ2-5,few,TRBV4-1,CASSPQGRETQYF,TGCGCCAGCAGCCCTCAGGGTCGGGAGACCCAGTACTTC
18,.,TRBJ1-4,.,TRBV11-2,CASSPGVRPIPRDEKLFF,TGTGCCAGCAGCCCAGGGGTCAGGCCTATCCCTCGGGATGAAAAACTGTTTTTT
19,.,TRBJ1-6,.,TRBV4-3,CASSQDSSGPSSYNSPLHF,TGCGCCAGCAGCCAAGATTCATCAGGGCCTAGCTCCTATAATTCACCCCTCCACTTT
15,.,TRBJ1-1,few,TRBV19,CASSIGWTENTEAFF,TGTGCCAGTAGTATAGGCTGGACAGAAAACACTGAAGCTTTCTTT
15,.,TRBJ2-7,once,TRBV6-5,CASSYFPGGLNEQYF,TGTGCCAGCAGTTACTTCCCCGGGGGGCTCAACGAGCAGTACTTC
15,.,TRBJ1-4,few,TRBV7-9,CASTILGGSDEKLFF,TGTGCCAGCACCATCCTGGGGGGATCGGATGAAAAACTGTTTTTT
16,.,TRBJ2-7,.,TRBV6-5,CASSSPDRKHSYEQYF,TGTGCCAGCAGTTCCCCTGACAGGAAGCACTCCTACGAGCAGTACTTC
16,.,TRBJ2-6,.,TRBV19,CASSIDRATGANVLTF,TGTGCCAGTAGTATAGACAGGGCCACTGGGGCCAACGTCCTGACTTTC
12,TRBD1,TRBJ2-7,few,TRBV28,CASSFGQDEQYF,TGTGCCAGCAGTTTTGGACAGGACGAGCAGTACTTC
21,.,TRBJ1-5,once,TRBV4-1,CASSQDAYRIPFTLSNQPQHF,TGCGCCAGCAGCCAAGATGCCTACCGTATACCGTTTACCCTTAGCAATCAGCCCCAGCATTTT
15,.,TRBJ1-5,.,TRBV5-1,CASSLAQGRDQPQHF,TGCGCCAGCAGCTTGGCACAGGGACGCGACCAGCCCCAGCATTTT
14,TRBD2,TRBJ2-3,.,TRBV6-6,CASGLALSTDTQYF,TGTGCCAGCGGACTAGCGCTTAGCACAGATACGCAGTATTTT
13,.,TRBJ1-1,.,TRBV2,CASSENRDTEAFF,TGTGCCAGCAGTGAAAACAGGGACACTGAAGCTTTCTTT
17,TRBD2,TRBJ2-1,.,TRBV27,CASSLRSGSPSYNEQFF,TGTGCCAGCAGTTTAAGGAGCGGGAGTCCCTCCTACAATGAGCAGTTCTTC
15,.,TRBJ2-5,.,TRBV28,CASSQVRGSQETQYF,TGTGCCAGCAGTCAAGTACGAGGTTCCCAAGAGACCCAGTACTTC
15,.,TRBJ1-1,.,TRBV5-4,CASSLGWTENTEAFF,TGTGCCAGCAGCTTGGGCTGGACAGAGAACACTGAAGCTTTCTTT
12,.,TRBJ1-5,.,TRBV12-3/TRBV12-4,CASSLYGGPQHF,TGTGCCAGCAGTCTCTACGGTGGGCCCCAGCATTTT
15,.,TRBJ1-2,few,TRBV6-1,CASSEPAVLTYGYTF,TGTGCCAGCAGTGAACCGGCGGTTCTTACCTATGGCTACACCTTC
13,.,TRBJ1-1,.,TRBV28,CASSQTTGNEAFF,TGTGCCAGCAGTCAAACGACAGGAAATGAAGCTTTCTTT
13,TRBD1,TRBJ1-5,.,TRBV30,CAWSPQGDQPQHF,TGTGCCTGGAGTCCACAGGGGGACCAGCCCCAGCATTTT